These T cell receptor beta chains were read from a single sample in a study of graft-versus-host responses after intestinal transplantation. Profiling relied on immunoSEQ multiplex PCR, and the TCRdb table lists in-frame clones only, not all of them. This sample has 80,000 to 95,000 clones, with 75% to 95% found just once. No cognate antigen is known for these TCRs. Specimen: unstimulated CD8+ T cells sorted from spleen or lymph node cells, collected before intestinal transplant. These receptor sequences come from a human donor who received an intestinal transplant. The CDR3 runs from the conserved cysteine through the conserved F or W. A D gene is named only where the DNA matches it firmly. Where a row states a size, it is once, few, many or the class of an expanded clone; other rows omit it.

J gene: TRBJ2-1; D gene: .; clone size: .; V gene: TRBV2; CDR3 protein: CASTYLSYNEQFF; CDR3 DNA: TGTGCTAGCACCTACCTCTCGTACAATGAGCAGTTCTTC
J gene: TRBJ2-2; D gene: .; clone size: .; V gene: TRBV5-6; CDR3 protein: CASSSSAGSPYTGELFF; CDR3 DNA: TGTGCCAGCAGCTCGTCAGCAGGGAGCCCCTACACCGGGGAGCTGTTTTTT
J gene: TRBJ1-2; D gene: TRBD1; clone size: .; V gene: TRBV13; CDR3 protein: CASSDGTGEGYGYTF; CDR3 DNA: TGTGCCAGCAGCGACGGGACAGGGGAGGGCTATGGCTACACCTTC
J gene: TRBJ2-4; D gene: TRBD1; clone size: few; V gene: TRBV7-2; CDR3 protein: CASSPRDRGLKNIQYF; CDR3 DNA: TGTGCCAGCAGCCCCCGGGACAGGGGCCTCAAAAACATTCAGTACTTC
J gene: TRBJ2-2; D gene: .; clone size: .; V gene: TRBV11-3; CDR3 protein: CASSVPGTGELFF; CDR3 DNA: TGTGCCAGCAGCGTCCCGGGCACCGGGGAGCTGTTTTTT
J gene: TRBJ2-7; D gene: TRBD1; clone size: .; V gene: TRBV5-1; CDR3 protein: CASSFDRVHEQYF; CDR3 DNA: TGCGCCAGCAGCTTTGACAGGGTCCACGAGCAGTACTTC
J gene: TRBJ2-5; D gene: .; clone size: .; V gene: TRBV5-5; CDR3 protein: CASSGFRLIQETQYF; CDR3 DNA: TGTGCCAGCAGCGGATTCCGACTTATCCAAGAGACCCAGTACTTC
J gene: TRBJ2-7; D gene: .; clone size: once; V gene: TRBV7-9; CDR3 protein: CASSPGLSYEQYF; CDR3 DNA: TGTGCCAGCAGCCCCGGCCTCTCCTACGAGCAGTACTTC
J gene: TRBJ2-7; D gene: TRBD1; clone size: once; V gene: TRBV19; CDR3 protein: CASKGANSYEQYF; CDR3 DNA: TGTGCCAGTAAGGGGGCTAACTCCTACGAGCAGTACTTC
J gene: TRBJ2-7; D gene: .; clone size: once; V gene: TRBV15; CDR3 protein: CATSLGGTAYYEQYF; CDR3 DNA: TGTGCCACCAGCTTGGGGGGGACAGCCTACTACGAGCAGTACTTC
J gene: TRBJ1-1; D gene: .; clone size: .; V gene: TRBV19; CDR3 protein: CASSMGDHMNTEAFF; CDR3 DNA: TGTGCCAGTAGTATGGGGGACCACATGAACACTGAAGCTTTCTTT
J gene: TRBJ1-5; D gene: .; clone size: .; V gene: TRBV13; CDR3 protein: CASSLGGRPVQPQHF; CDR3 DNA: TGTGCCAGCAGCTTAGGCGGACGTCCGGTTCAGCCCCAGCATTTT
J gene: TRBJ2-5; D gene: .; clone size: once; V gene: TRBV7-9; CDR3 protein: CASSLYRDSKQETQYF; CDR3 DNA: TGTGCCAGCAGCTTATACCGGGACTCCAAACAAGAGACCCAGTACTTC
J gene: TRBJ2-7; D gene: .; clone size: .; V gene: TRBV18; CDR3 protein: CASSPEGGHSYEQYF; CDR3 DNA: TGTGCCAGCTCACCGGAGGGGGGACACTCCTACGAGCAGTACTTC
J gene: TRBJ2-1; D gene: .; clone size: .; V gene: TRBV2; CDR3 protein: CASSDPGTSSYSEQFF; CDR3 DNA: TGTGCCAGCAGTGATCCCGGGACAAGCTCCTACAGTGAGCAGTTCTTC
J gene: TRBJ2-1; D gene: .; clone size: .; V gene: TRBV7-9; CDR3 protein: CASSFSPSNYNEQFF; CDR3 DNA: TGTGCCAGCAGCTTTAGCCCTAGCAATTACAATGAGCAGTTCTTC
J gene: TRBJ2-1; D gene: TRBD2; clone size: few; V gene: TRBV7-6; CDR3 protein: CASTSFPIAGGGDEQFF; CDR3 DNA: TGTGCCAGCACCTCATTCCCGATAGCGGGAGGGGGAGATGAGCAGTTCTTC
J gene: TRBJ1-4; D gene: .; clone size: .; V gene: TRBV4-2; CDR3 protein: CASRPRDTGVGNEKLFF; CDR3 DNA: TGTGCCTCCCGGCCCCGGGACACGGGGGTGGGTAATGAAAAACTGTTTTTT
J gene: TRBJ1-1; D gene: .; clone size: .; V gene: TRBV2; CDR3 protein: CASSEISGWAEAFF; CDR3 DNA: TGTGCCAGCAGTGAAATTTCGGGGTGGGCTGAAGCTTTCTTT
J gene: TRBJ2-1; D gene: .; clone size: .; V gene: TRBV11-3; CDR3 protein: CASSLRGAPIQFF; CDR3 DNA: TGTGCCAGCAGCTTACGGGGGGCGCCTATCCAGTTCTTC
J gene: TRBJ2-1; D gene: TRBD2; clone size: .; V gene: TRBV4-1; CDR3 protein: CASSHLSSGKDEQFF; CDR3 DNA: TGCGCCAGCAGCCATTTGTCTAGCGGGAAGGATGAGCAGTTCTTC
J gene: TRBJ1-5; D gene: .; clone size: many; V gene: TRBV6-5; CDR3 protein: CASSSQVEGNQPQHF; CDR3 DNA: TGTGCCAGCAGTTCCCAGGTCGAGGGCAATCAGCCCCAGCATTTT
J gene: TRBJ2-1; D gene: .; clone size: .; V gene: TRBV19; CDR3 protein: CASTTGPLTANEQFF; CDR3 DNA: TGTGCCAGTACCACCGGGCCGCTAACGGCCAATGAGCAGTTCTTC
J gene: TRBJ1-1; D gene: .; clone size: .; V gene: TRBV19; CDR3 protein: CASSIAENTEAFF; CDR3 DNA: TGTGCCAGTAGTATAGCAGAGAACACTGAAGCTTTCTTT
J gene: TRBJ2-1; D gene: .; clone size: .; V gene: TRBV19; CDR3 protein: CASSIGDNEQFF; CDR3 DNA: TGTGCCAGTAGTATCGGCGATAATGAGCAGTTCTTC
J gene: TRBJ2-7; D gene: .; clone size: .; V gene: TRBV11-2; CDR3 protein: CASSLVINRKGLRLYEQYF; CDR3 DNA: TGTGCCAGCAGCTTAGTGATAAACAGAAAGGGGCTAAGACTTTACGAGCAGTACTTC
J gene: TRBJ2-1; D gene: TRBD2; clone size: .; V gene: TRBV2; CDR3 protein: CASSSTSGRADEQFF; CDR3 DNA: TGTGCCAGCAGTTCAACTAGCGGGAGGGCCGACGAGCAGTTCTTC
J gene: TRBJ1-1; D gene: .; clone size: .; V gene: TRBV2; CDR3 protein: CASPSRDREAFF; CDR3 DNA: TGTGCCAGCCCGTCCCGGGACCGTGAAGCTTTCTTT
J gene: TRBJ2-7; D gene: .; clone size: .; V gene: TRBV5-1; CDR3 protein: CASSSDWNPYEQYF; CDR3 DNA: TGCGCCAGCAGCTCAGACTGGAACCCCTACGAGCAGTACTTC
J gene: TRBJ1-5; D gene: .; clone size: .; V gene: TRBV6-5; CDR3 protein: CASSYIRGADQPQHF; CDR3 DNA: TGTGCCAGCAGTTACATCAGGGGCGCGGATCAGCCCCAGCATTTT
J gene: TRBJ2-7; D gene: TRBD2; clone size: .; V gene: TRBV27; CDR3 protein: CASSLLAGGPREQYF; CDR3 DNA: TGTGCCAGCAGTTTACTCGCGGGAGGACCCCGGGAGCAGTACTTC
J gene: TRBJ2-1; D gene: .; clone size: .; V gene: TRBV28; CDR3 protein: CASNARQGLTYNEQFF; CDR3 DNA: TGTGCCAGCAACGCGCGCCAGGGACTTACCTACAATGAGCAGTTCTTC
J gene: TRBJ2-3; D gene: .; clone size: .; V gene: TRBV6-1; CDR3 protein: CASSSETDTQYF; CDR3 DNA: TGTGCCAGCAGTTCCGAGACAGATACGCAGTATTTT
J gene: TRBJ1-2; D gene: .; clone size: .; V gene: TRBV28; CDR3 protein: CASSLWGTDNGYTF; CDR3 DNA: TGTGCCAGCAGTTTATGGGGGACGGACAATGGCTACACCTTC
J gene: TRBJ2-1; D gene: TRBD2; clone size: .; V gene: TRBV27; CDR3 protein: CASGTSGGHNEQFF; CDR3 DNA: TGTGCCAGCGGGACTAGCGGGGGGCACAATGAGCAGTTCTTC
J gene: TRBJ1-4; D gene: .; clone size: .; V gene: TRBV15; CDR3 protein: CATSPGDWELFF; CDR3 DNA: TGTGCCACCAGCCCAGGGGATTGGGAACTGTTTTTT
J gene: TRBJ1-2; D gene: .; clone size: .; V gene: TRBV6-5; CDR3 protein: CASTTWDIGNYGYTF; CDR3 DNA: TGTGCCAGCACCACCTGGGACATAGGGAACTATGGCTACACCTTC
J gene: TRBJ1-1; D gene: .; clone size: .; V gene: TRBV6-1; CDR3 protein: CASSENPNTEAFF; CDR3 DNA: TGTGCCAGCAGTGAAAACCCGAACACTGAAGCTTTCTTT